This T cell receptor (beta chain) appears in the sequencing data of a study of blood T cell repertoires in COVID-19. At the level of the study: Samples of COVID-19 (acute and convalescent) were obtained from the United States, Italy and Spain.

Original analysis: For nucleated cells, counts were estimated from reference gene primer amplification. Using immunoSEQ multiplex PCR, the repertoire was profiled, and TCRdb retains in-frame clones only, with some absent. V and J calls plus clone size are reproduced from that table; the DNA served to infer D and trimming. This sample has under 250,000 clones, with roughly 84% found just once. CDR1 and CDR2 (germline): SGHAT, FQDESV (reference sequence). Trimming pared 3 bases from V and 3 bases from J, leaving 12 bases between. This CDR3 is 15 amino acids long. This sequence was found in a woman in her forties who had recovered from COVID-19. The sample consisted of peripheral blood. The genes are TRBV11-1 and TRBJ1-5, with D perhaps matching TRBD1 (5 bases). CDR3 sequence (DNA): TGTGCCAGCAGCTTGAGAGGGACTTACAATCAGCCCCAGCATTTT. Protein sequence: CASSLRGTYNQPQHF.